Here is one T cell receptor (beta chain) with its context. Followed over time, Seattle patients had been enrolled while infection was active. Germline V gives CDR1 MGHDK, CDR2 SYGVNS. V was pared by 7 bases and J by 1 base, with 13 bases between. The CDR3 contains 14 residues. Original data processing: Estimated nucleated cell counts came from reference gene primer amplification. Produced via immunoSEQ multiplex PCR; TCRdb's table is partial and in-frame only. V and J calls and clone size are those listed in that table; D and trimming were worked out from the DNA. The data contain about 140,000 clones, 84% of them singletons. This specimen belongs to a study of blood T cell repertoires in COVID-19. On the study more broadly: Sources were T cells, B-cell-depleted T cells, or PBMCs; the material itself was cDNA or gDNA.

The chain uses TRBV25-1 and TRBJ1-1, with a possible D match to TRBD1 (6 bases). Material for sequencing was peripheral blood. The origin of this receptor is a man under 40 with COVID-19, enrolled during active disease. CDR3 amino acids: CASTGKGGNTEAFF. The CDR3 DNA reads TGTGCCAGCACCGGGAAAGGGGGGAACACTGAAGCTTTCTTT.